This entry lists 13 T cell receptor beta chains sequenced from one sample in a study of cytomegalovirus exposure and HLA in healthy donors. 13 Jbeta primers and 60 Vbeta primers were used for the PCR. Clones were read by immunoSEQ multiplex PCR, and TCRdb kept only the in-frame ones, dropping some. The sample has 180,000 or so clones; under 85% are singletons. Source material: PBMCs. The receptors here all came from a male donor in good health and CMV-seronegative.

In this sample, this clone turned up a few times. The chain links TRBV11-2 to TRBJ2-4; D remains unclear. Trimming shortened V by 5 bases and J by 7 bases, and 6 bases separated the two germline ends. The length of the CDR3 is 11 residues. Germline values: CDR1 SGHAT, CDR2 FQNNGV. CDR3 nucleotide sequence: TGTGCCAGCAGCCTCGGGAACATTCAGTACTTC. It specifies CASSLGNIQYF.

The chain recombines TRBV6-6 with TRBJ1-5; 7 nucleotides match TRBD1. V lost 6 bases and J lost 0; bases outside the gene matches: 2. The V gene's germline CDR1 is MNHNY and CDR2 SVGAGI (reference sequence). The CDR3 has 14 amino acids. This CDR3 reads CASRGQFSNQPQHF. Here the CDR3 DNA reads TGTGCCAGCAGGGGACAGTTTAGCAATCAGCCCCAGCATTTT.

This clone was counted once. Other DNA variants within this sample encode the same CDR3. The chain uses TRBV7-2 and TRBJ2-6; 7 positions agree with TRBD2. Germline trimming cut 5 bases from V and 4 bases from J; bases unmatched to any gene: 11. This CDR3 contains 17 residues. The germline V gene encodes CDR1 SGHTA and CDR2 FQGNSA. CDR3 DNA sequence: TGTGCCAGCAGCCCCTACCTGGGAGGGGCGGGGGCCAACGTCCTGACTTTC. It translates to CASSPYLGGAGANVLTF. Using reference TRBV7-2 and TRBJ2-6 for the parts outside the CDR3, the full variable domain is GAGVSQSPSNKVTEKGKDVELRCDPISGHTALYWYRQSLGQGLEFLIYFQGNSAPDKSGLPSDRFSAERTGGSVSTLTIQRTQQEDSAVYLCASSPYLGGAGANVLTFGAGSRLTVL.

This clone was detected only a few times. The chain recombines TRBV6-5 with TRBJ2-1; tentatively, D is TRBD1 (5 bases). The CDR3 has 14 amino acids. Per germline, CDR1 MNHEY and CDR2 SVGAGI. V was shortened by 0 bases and J by 8 bases, with 11 bases between the two germline ends. The CDR3: CASSYSKGYHEQFF. The CDR3 nucleotides are TGTGCCAGCAGTTACTCGAAGGGGTACCATGAGCAGTTCTTC.

The chain combines TRBV28 with TRBJ2-7, with D possibly being TRBD2 (6 bases). The CDR3 is 14 amino acids. V was pared by 6 bases and J by 2 bases, with 14 bases between. Germline V lookup: CDR1 MDHEN, CDR2 SYDVKM. The CDR3 DNA sequence: TGTGCCAGCAGAAGGGGAGGATCAACCTACGAGCAGTACTTC. Translated, it gives CASRRGGSTYEQYF.

The J gene is TRBJ1-5, the V gene TRBV28; TRBD1 aligns across 8 bases. Germline loops: CDR1 MDHEN, CDR2 SYDVKM. This CDR3 is 17 amino acids long. Trimming removed 7 bases from V and 0 bases from J; junction bases left unmatched: 11. CDR3 sequence (DNA): TGTGCCAGCACCCTCGGACAGGGCCCAAATAGCAATCAGCCCCAGCATTTT. It translates to CASTLGQGPNSNQPQHF.

This rearrangement joins TRBV18 to TRBJ1-1; D unresolved. The CDR3 is 11 residues long. Trimming stripped 5 bases from V and 7 bases from J, with 8 bases between. Germline lookup yields CDR1 KGHSH and CDR2 LQKENI. CDR3 amino acids: CASSSRSEAFF. In nucleotides, the CDR3 is TGTGCCAGCTCATCGAGGAGTGAAGCTTTCTTT.

This clone has only a few counts. The gene calls are TRBV6-6 and TRBJ2-3; weak D call: TRBD1 (6 bases). V was clipped by 2 bases and J by 0 bases, with 12 bases between them. Germline CDR1 and CDR2: MNHNY and SVGAGI (reference sequence). The CDR3 contains 16 residues. Here the CDR3 DNA reads TGTGCCAGCAGTTACCTGGACAGATCTAGCACAGATACGCAGTATTTT. Its translation is CASSYLDRSSTDTQYF.

J is TRBJ2-1 and V is TRBV28; tentative D call: TRBD2 (6 bases). Trimming removed 7 bases at V and 1 base at J, with 14 bases between. The V gene's germline CDR1 is MDHEN and CDR2 SYDVKM. The CDR3 is 15 residues long. This CDR3 is CASTRLALSYNEQFF. DNA for the CDR3: TGTGCCAGCACTCGTCTAGCGTTATCCTACAATGAGCAGTTCTTC.

V and J are TRBV7-2 and TRBJ2-5; D gene uncertain. V lost 4 bases and J 5 bases, leaving 11 bases between the germline ends. CDR1 is SGHTA and CDR2 is FQGNSA in the germline V gene. The CDR3 has 13 residues. The CDR3 DNA reads as TGTGCCAGCAGCTCGACTTTTGGGGAGACCCAGTACTTC. Amino acids: CASSSTFGETQYF. The full variable domain, completed using reference TRBV7-2 and TRBJ2-5, is GAGVSQSPSNKVTEKGKDVELRCDPISGHTALYWYRQSLGQGLEFLIYFQGNSAPDKSGLPSDRFSAERTGGSVSTLTIQRTQQEDSAVYLCASSSTFGETQYFGPGTRLLVL.

The chain combines TRBV23-1 with TRBJ1-4; 10 nucleotides agree with TRBD1. TRBV23-1 is an ORF, with its function uncertain. The V and J ends lost 3 bases and 8 bases, in that order; junction bases with no gene match: 6. The CDR3 is made up of 15 amino acids. This CDR3 is CASSHPGTGEEKLFF. The CDR3 bases are TGCGCCAGCAGTCATCCCGGGACAGGGGAAGAAAAACTGTTTTTT.

This clone was counted between two and nine times. This chain uses TRBV29-1 with TRBJ2-4; D remains ambiguous. The V and J ends lost 5 bases and 3 bases respectively, with 5 bases between them. The CDR3 has 11 amino acids. Germline CDR1 and CDR2: SQVTM and ANQGSEA. This CDR3 is CSVRVKNIQYF. The CDR3 region has the DNA TGCAGCGTTCGCGTCAAAAACATTCAGTACTTC.

This chain connects TRBV7-9 to TRBJ2-5, with 11 bases fitting TRBD2. The CDR3 is 15 residues long. Germline V CDR1 and CDR2: SEHNR, FQNEAQ (reference sequence). The V segment lost 4 bases and the J segment 2 bases; nucleotides outside the gene matches: 3. CDR3 amino acids: CASSSGTSGQETQYF. The DNA of the CDR3 is TGTGCCAGCAGCTCCGGGACTAGCGGACAAGAGACCCAGTACTTC.